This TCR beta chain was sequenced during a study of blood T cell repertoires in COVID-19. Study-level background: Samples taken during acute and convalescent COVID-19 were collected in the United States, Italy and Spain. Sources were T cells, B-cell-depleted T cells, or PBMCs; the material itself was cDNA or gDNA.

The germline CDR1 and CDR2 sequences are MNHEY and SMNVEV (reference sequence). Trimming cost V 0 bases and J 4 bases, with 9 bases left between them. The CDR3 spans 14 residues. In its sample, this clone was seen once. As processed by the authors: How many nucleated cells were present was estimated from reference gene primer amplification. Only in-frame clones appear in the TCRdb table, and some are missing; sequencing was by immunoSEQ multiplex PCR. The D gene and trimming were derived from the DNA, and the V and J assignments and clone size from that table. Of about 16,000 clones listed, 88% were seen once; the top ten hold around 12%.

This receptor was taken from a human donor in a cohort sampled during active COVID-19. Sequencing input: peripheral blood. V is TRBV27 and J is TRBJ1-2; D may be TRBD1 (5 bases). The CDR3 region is CASSLSGGSYGYTF. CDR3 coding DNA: TGTGCCAGCAGTTTATCGGGGGGTTCCTATGGCTACACCTTC.